Sequencing of this TCR beta chain was carried out in a study of T cells in Graves' hyperthyroidism and ophthalmopathy. Across the whole study: Any treatment followed the collection of peripheral blood at initial diagnosis. Overall study results and limits: Most clonotypes expanded in the thyroid (above 0.001) were also present in blood. Ophthalmopathy stood apart from stable hyperthyroidism in a 13 V-J model. Ophthalmopathy onset followed model prediction by a median about seven months.

With respect to this clonotype: The target antigen is unknown.

Amplified TCR beta CDR3 regions derived from RNA transcripts. The TCR CDR3 was amplified in a first-round RT-PCR using the HTBI primer set. TCRdb reanalysed the multiplex PCR reads using MiXCR and keeps one entry per CDR3 protein. The data contain 75,000 to 100,000 distinct CDR3 sequences, over 50% of them singletons. J was trimmed by 5 bases and V by 4 bases; bases with no gene match: 9. The germline V gene has CDR1 DFQATT and CDR2 SNEGSKA (reference sequence). The CDR3 extends over 16 amino acids. The receptor was isolated from a woman aged 40 to 50 with Graves' hyperthyroidism. V usage is TRBV20-1 and J usage is TRBJ2-5, with 14 bases aligning to TRBD2. Input material: blood. CDR3 sequence (DNA): TGCAGTGCTACTCCGGGACTAGCGGGAGTCAGGGAGACCCAGTACTTC. The encoded protein is CSATPGLAGVRETQYF.